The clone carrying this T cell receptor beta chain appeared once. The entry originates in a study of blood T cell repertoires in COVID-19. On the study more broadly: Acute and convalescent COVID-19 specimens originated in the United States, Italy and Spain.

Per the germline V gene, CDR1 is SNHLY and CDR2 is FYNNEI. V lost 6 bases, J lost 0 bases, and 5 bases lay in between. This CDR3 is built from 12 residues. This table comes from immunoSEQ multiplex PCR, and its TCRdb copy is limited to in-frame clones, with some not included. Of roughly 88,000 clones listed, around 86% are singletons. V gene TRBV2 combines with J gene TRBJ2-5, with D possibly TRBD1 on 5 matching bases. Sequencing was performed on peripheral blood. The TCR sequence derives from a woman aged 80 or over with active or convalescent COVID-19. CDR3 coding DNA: TGTGCCAGCAGGGACAACCAAGAGACCCAGTACTTC. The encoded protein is CASRDNQETQYF.